A single T cell receptor (beta chain) is shown here with its context. The entry originates in a study of identical twins. TCRdb re-analysed the 5' RACE reads in MiXCR, keeping a single row per CDR3 protein. This sample has some 1,700,000 distinct CDR3 sequences; more than 30% occur once, and the top ten carry about 0.27%. Trimming removed 8 bases from V and 2 bases from J, with 16 bases in between. Germline CDR1 reads MGHRA; CDR2 reads YSYEKL. The CDR3 covers 14 residues. This chain joins TRBV4-1 and TRBJ2-7; D gene ambiguous. The sequence came from a newborn girl in good health. The sequenced sample was cord blood. CDR3 sequence reads: CASSGRAATYEQYF. CDR3 nucleotides: TGCGCCAGCTCCGGCCGGGCCGCAACCTACGAGCAGTACTTC.